Listed here are 27 T cell receptor beta chains from one sample, sequenced in a study of blood T cell repertoires in COVID-19. Libraries were prepared by immunoSEQ multiplex PCR; TCRdb keeps only in-frame clonotypes and omits some of them. The data show around 46,000 clones, 80% to 90% seen once. Sequencing input: peripheral blood. These receptors were taken from a man over 45 with acute or convalescent COVID-19.

The chain joins TRBV19 to TRBJ1-2; 7 bases align to TRBD1. The CDR3 is 15 residues long. V shed 3 bases and J 2 bases; nucleotides not matched to a gene: 6. Per germline, CDR1 LNHDA and CDR2 SQIVND (reference sequence). DNA for the CDR3: TGTGCCAGTAGTATTTTCACAGGGGAAAACTATGGCTACACCTTC. As protein: CASSIFTGENYGYTF.

The chain carries TRBV7-3 and TRBJ2-1; 9 bases match TRBD1. Germline assignment: CDR1 SGHTA and CDR2 FQGTGA. CDR3 length equals 12 residues. J lost 14 bases, V lost 2 bases, and 4 bases had no gene match. CDR3 bases: TGTGCCAGCAGCTTACCCGGGACAGGGAAGTTCTTC. Its translation is CASSLPGTGKFF.

This chain links TRBV7-9 with TRBJ2-6; D unresolved. Trimming pared 6 bases from V and 0 bases from J, leaving 6 bases between. The CDR3 is 14 amino acids. Per germline, CDR1 SEHNR and CDR2 FQNEAQ (reference sequence). CDR3: CASRMSSGANVLTF. CDR3 bases: TGTGCCAGCAGGATGAGCTCTGGGGCCAACGTCCTGACTTTC.

This clone was found a few times. The rearrangement uses TRBV7-8 and TRBJ1-6; 8 bases map to TRBD1. The trim removed 5 bases at V and 4 bases at J, leaving 4 bases unmatched. CDR1 and CDR2 (germline): SGHVS, FQNEAQ. The CDR3 spans 15 residues. The CDR3 DNA reads TGTGCCAGCAGCGGACGGACAGGGTATAATTCACCCCTCCACTTT. It yields the protein CASSGRTGYNSPLHF. Full variable domain (rest looked up from reference TRBV7-8 and TRBJ1-6): GAGVSQSPRYKVAKRGQDVALRCDPISGHVSLFWYQQALGQGPEFLTYFQNEAQLDKSGLPSDRFFAERPEGSVSTLKIQRTQQEDSAVYLCASSGRTGYNSPLHFGNGTRLTVT.

The chain has TRBV18 and TRBJ2-5; a weak D match, TRBD1 (6 bases). Germline values: CDR1 KGHSH, CDR2 LQKENI. The CDR3 is 14 amino acids. The V end lost 5 bases, the J end lost 5 bases, and 15 bases lay between the germline ends. The CDR3 protein is CASSSDRNGETQYF. CDR3 bases: TGTGCCAGCTCATCAGACAGGAACGGGGAGACCCAGTACTTC.

This chain joins TRBV6-5 and TRBJ1-2; D is possibly TRBD1 (6 bases). Germline CDR1 MNHEY, CDR2 SVGAGI. The V end was cut by 5 bases, the J end by 1 base, with 11 bases between. This CDR3 is 14 amino acids long. The DNA of the CDR3 is TGTGCCAGCAGTAGACAGGAGAATAACTATGGCTACACCTTC. Its protein is CASSRQENNYGYTF.

The V gene is TRBV18, the J gene TRBJ2-3, with 11 bases that match TRBD2. V trimming: 4 bases; J trimming: 1 base; junction bases outside the gene matches: 1. The CDR3 length is 15 residues. Per the germline V gene, CDR1 is KGHSH and CDR2 is LQKENI. CDR3 bases: TGTGCCAGCTCACTACTAGCGGGGGGCACAGATACGCAGTATTTT. As protein: CASSLLAGGTDTQYF.

The genes are TRBV7-3 and TRBJ2-7; D is perhaps TRBD1 (6 bases). Trimming shortened V by 3 bases and J by 3 bases, and 15 bases separated the two germline ends. This CDR3 is 15 amino acids long. Germline V gene data show CDR1 as SGHTA and CDR2 as FQGTGA. Written as DNA, the CDR3 is TGTGCCAGCAGCTTCTTAAAGGACAGCTTCTACGAGCAGTACTTC. As protein: CASSFLKDSFYEQYF.

The chain couples TRBV10-3 to TRBJ1-1; D possibly corresponds to TRBD1 (5 bases). V lost 8 bases, J lost 3 bases, and 13 bases lay in between. Germline lookup yields CDR1 ENHRY and CDR2 SYGVKD. The CDR3 is 13 amino acids. The CDR3 coding sequence is TGTGCCATCCGGAGACAGCAAGACACTGAAGCTTTCTTT. Amino acids: CAIRRQQDTEAFF.

The CDR3 DNA is TGTGCCAGTAGCACCCCTAGGGGGGGGGCCGTCACTGAAGCTTTCTTT. It yields the protein CASSTPRGGAVTEAFF. The chain recombines TRBV19 with TRBJ1-1; the D gene is possibly TRBD1 (6 bases). The germline V and J ends were trimmed by 6 bases and 4 bases, with 21 bases remaining between them. CDR1 and CDR2 from the germline V gene are LNHDA and SQIVND (reference sequence). The CDR3 length is 16 residues.

CDR3: CASSLWLAQYNEQFF. In nucleotides, the CDR3 is TGTGCCAGCAGCTTATGGCTAGCCCAATACAATGAGCAGTTCTTC. The chain employs TRBV7-9 and TRBJ2-1; maybe TRBD2 (5 bases). This CDR3 spans 15 amino acids. The germline V gene encodes CDR1 SEHNR and CDR2 FQNEAQ (reference sequence). V shed 2 bases and J shed 4 bases, with 12 bases lying between them. The full variable domain, its missing parts supplied by reference TRBV7-9 and TRBJ2-1, is DTGVSQNPRHKITKRGQNVTFRCDPISEHNRLYWYRQTLGQGPEFLTYFQNEAQLEKSRLLSDRFSAERPKGSFSTLEIQRTEQGDSAMYLCASSLWLAQYNEQFFGPGTRLTVL.

This rearrangement joins TRBV28 to TRBJ1-5; D perhaps matches TRBD1 (6 bases). Germline-derived CDR1 and CDR2 are MDHEN and SYDVKM. CDR3 size: 15 residues. V was pared by 6 bases and J by 7 bases, with 19 bases between. The CDR3 coding sequence is TGTGCCAGCAGGGGGGCAGGGGAGATGGAACAGCCCCAGCATTTT. This encodes CASRGAGEMEQPQHF.

V gene TRBV9 combines with J gene TRBJ2-1; 8 nucleotides line up with TRBD2. This CDR3 is 16 amino acids long. V was clipped by 8 bases and J by 0 bases; unmatched bases: 10. Germline CDR1 is SGDLS and CDR2 is YYNGEE. This CDR3 is CASTRGGESSYNEQFF. The CDR3 region has the DNA TGTGCCAGTACCCGGGGGGGGGAAAGCTCCTACAATGAGCAGTTCTTC.

Only one count was recorded for this clone. The chain joins TRBV5-1 to TRBJ2-3; maybe TRBD1 (5 bases). Germline-derived CDR1 and CDR2 are SGHRS and YFSETQ. Trimming stripped 0 bases from V and 2 bases from J, with 7 bases between. This CDR3 has 14 amino acids. The CDR3, as DNA: TGCGCCAGCAGCTTGGGACAGCTCACAGATACGCAGTATTTT. Its translation: CASSLGQLTDTQYF.

This rearrangement joins TRBV4-2 to TRBJ2-3, with 10 positions matching TRBD2. Germline CDR1 LGHNA, CDR2 YNFKEQ. The CDR3 contains 17 residues. V gave up 0 bases and J gave up 2 bases; unmatched junction bases: 5. The CDR3 protein is CASSQDPSGGDTDTQYF. The CDR3 bases are TGTGCCAGCAGCCAAGATCCGAGCGGGGGGGACACAGATACGCAGTATTTT.

The chain couples TRBV11-2 to TRBJ1-2; D gene unclear. V lost 0 bases to trimming and J lost 8 bases, with 10 bases between them. Germline CDR1 SGHAT, CDR2 FQNNGV. The CDR3 has 13 amino acids. CDR3 in amino acids: CASSLERVKGYTF. The CDR3 DNA is TGTGCCAGCAGCTTAGAACGGGTAAAGGGCTACACCTTC.

The rearrangement links TRBV25-1 to TRBJ2-5; the match to TRBD2 covers 7 bases. Germline V gene data show CDR1 as MGHDK and CDR2 as SYGVNS. V was pared by 8 bases and J by 5 bases, with 17 bases of the junction left unmatched. The CDR3 length is 16 residues. In DNA, the CDR3 is TGTGCCAGCTGTGTCTGGGTTATGGGGGGGAGGGAGACCCAGTACTTC. It specifies CASCVWVMGGRETQYF.

The J gene is TRBJ1-2, the V gene TRBV28; no clear D. Germline loops: CDR1 MDHEN, CDR2 SYDVKM. Trimming took off 8 bases at V and 6 bases at J, with 16 bases between the two ends. The CDR3 is 13 amino acids. The CDR3 DNA reads TGTGCCAGCCAAGACCACCAGAGGGATGGCTACACCTTC. Its translation is CASQDHQRDGYTF.

The rearrangement joins TRBV18 to TRBJ2-1, with D uncertain. Trimming stripped 0 bases from V and 6 bases from J, with 6 bases between. The CDR3 length is 13 residues. Germline V gene lookup returns CDR1 KGHSH and CDR2 LQKENI. The chain's CDR3 is CASSPPAGNEQFF. As DNA, the CDR3 is TGTGCCAGCTCACCACCGGCAGGCAATGAGCAGTTCTTC. Complete variable domain (other parts from reference TRBV18 and TRBJ2-1): NAGVMQNPRHLVRRRGQEARLRCSPMKGHSHVYWYRQLPEEGLKFMVYLQKENIIDESGMPKERFSAEFPKEGPSILRIQQVVRGDSAAYFCASSPPAGNEQFFGPGTRLTVL.

This chain links TRBV27 with TRBJ1-4; D unresolved. V lost 6 bases and J 7 bases, leaving 15 bases between the germline ends. The germline gives CDR1 MNHEY, CDR2 SMNVEV (reference sequence). CDR3 length: 14 amino acids. The CDR3 DNA sequence: TGTGCCAGCAGCCTTAGCCGTCCTAGTGAAAAACTGTTTTTT. Its translation is CASSLSRPSEKLFF.

The chain employs TRBV24-1 and TRBJ2-3; 7 bases fit TRBD1. The germline CDR1 and CDR2 sequences are KGHDR and SFDVKD. J gave up 4 bases and V 3 bases, and 3 bases lay outside the gene matches. The CDR3 is 14 residues long. The CDR3 protein is CATSDDTGADTQYF. CDR3 sequence (DNA): TGTGCCACCAGTGATGATACAGGGGCAGATACGCAGTATTTT.

The genes are TRBV5-5 and TRBJ2-7; a possible D gene is TRBD1 (5 bases). V shed 0 bases and J shed 5 bases, with 15 bases lying between them. The CDR3 has 15 residues. Germline V gene lookup returns CDR1 SGHKS and CDR2 YYEKEE (reference sequence). Here the CDR3 DNA reads TGTGCCAGCAGCTTGGCGTCAGGGATTTTCAACGAGCAGTACTTC. Protein: CASSLASGIFNEQYF.

The CDR3 sequence is CASTGIGGRENTEAFF. CDR3 nucleotide sequence: TGTGCCAGTACTGGGATCGGGGGGCGAGAGAACACTGAAGCTTTCTTT. The J gene is TRBJ1-1, the V gene TRBV19, with D tentatively TRBD1 (6 bases). Trimming pared 7 bases from V and 1 base from J, leaving 19 bases between. The CDR3 has 16 residues. Germline CDR1 is LNHDA and CDR2 is SQIVND (reference sequence).

The gene calls are TRBV12-5 and TRBJ2-3; 9 nucleotides align to TRBD1. The V segment lost 1 base and the J segment 4 bases; nucleotides outside the gene matches: 9. The CDR3 spans 17 residues. Germline V gene sequence: CDR1 LGHNT, CDR2 FRNRAP. The DNA of the CDR3 is TGTGCTAGTGGTTTGGCCGGGACAGGGAATTGGGCAGATACGCAGTATTTT. Translating gives CASGLAGTGNWADTQYF.

This chain uses TRBV7-8 with TRBJ2-1, with D perhaps TRBD2 (6 bases). The CDR3 length is 13 residues. Germline lookup yields CDR1 SGHVS and CDR2 FQNEAQ. V was pared by 7 bases and J by 8 bases, with 15 bases between. The DNA for the CDR3 is TGTGCCAGCAAATCGCGGGACCTTTATGAGCAGTTCTTC. Translation: CASKSRDLYEQFF. Combining the CDR3 with reference TRBV7-8 and TRBJ2-1 gives the whole variable domain GAGVSQSPRYKVAKRGQDVALRCDPISGHVSLFWYQQALGQGPEFLTYFQNEAQLDKSGLPSDRFFAERPEGSVSTLKIQRTQQEDSAVYLCASKSRDLYEQFFGPGTRLTVL.

This rearrangement joins TRBV3-1 (or the pseudogene TRBV3-2) to TRBJ1-1; 7 nucleotides match TRBD1. Germline V gives CDR1 LGHDT, CDR2 YNNKEL (reference sequence). After removal of 6 bases from V and 4 bases from J, the junction contained 5 bases not matched to a gene. This CDR3 comprises 13 residues. In DNA, the CDR3 is TGTGCCAGCAGATGGACAGGAGGCACTGAAGCTTTCTTT. Translation: CASRWTGGTEAFF.

This clone was seen only once. This chain links TRBV19 with TRBJ1-1, with no clear D. CDR1 is LNHDA, CDR2 SQIVND, per germline (reference sequence). The CDR3 has 13 residues. V dropped 5 bases and J dropped 1 base, with 8 bases sitting between them. Here the CDR3 reads CASSFARNTEAFF. DNA for the CDR3: TGTGCCAGTAGTTTCGCGCGGAACACTGAAGCTTTCTTT.